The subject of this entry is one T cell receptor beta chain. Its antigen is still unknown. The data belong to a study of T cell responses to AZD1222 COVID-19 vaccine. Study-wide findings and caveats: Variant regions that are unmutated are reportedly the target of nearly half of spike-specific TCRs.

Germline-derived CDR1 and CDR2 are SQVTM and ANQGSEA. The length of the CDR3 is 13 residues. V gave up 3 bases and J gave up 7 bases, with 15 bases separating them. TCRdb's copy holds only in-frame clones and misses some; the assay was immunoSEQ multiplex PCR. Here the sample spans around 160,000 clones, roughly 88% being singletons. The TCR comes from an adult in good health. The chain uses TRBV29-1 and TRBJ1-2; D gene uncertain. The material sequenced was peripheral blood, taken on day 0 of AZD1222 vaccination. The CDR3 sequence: CSVDRQLASGYTF. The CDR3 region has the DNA TGCAGCGTTGACCGCCAGCTGGCAAGTGGCTACACCTTC. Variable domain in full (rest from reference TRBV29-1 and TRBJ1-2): SAVISQKPSRDICQRGTSLTIQCQVDSQVTMMFWYRQQPGQSLTLIATANQGSEATYESGFVIDKFPISRPNLTFSTLTVSNMSPEDSSIYLCSVDRQLASGYTFGSGTRLTVV.